This T cell receptor beta chain was retrieved from a study of identical twins. The study's findings and limits: The degree of excess twin sharing was weaker in beta out-of-frame sequences.

Concerning this clonotype: The antigen is unknown.

Trimming pared 0 bases from V and 2 bases from J, leaving 17 bases between. Germline V gene data show CDR1 as LGHNA and CDR2 as YSLEER. The CDR3 loop spans 18 amino acids. Addition of a universal primer site occurred through template switching, and cDNA carried unique molecular identifiers. TCRdb analysed the 5' RACE reads with MiXCR anew, one entry per CDR3 protein. The sample contains around 250,000 distinct CDR3 sequences, about an eighth of which appear only once. Only healthy Caucasians were enrolled as donors. These data were also reused for a study on yellow fever vaccine responses in identical twins. That work states: Convergence reportedly seemed to mark part of the twins' vaccine T cell response, with personalization marking the rest.

The source material was memory (CD45RO+) T cells sorted from blood. This clonotype was sampled from a woman under 30 in good health. The V gene is TRBV4-3, the J gene TRBJ1-5; D is perhaps TRBD1 (5 bases). The CDR3, as DNA: TGCGCCAGCAGCCAAGATGTGTTGGGAGGGGCCGGCAATCAGCCCCAGCATTTT. As protein: CASSQDVLGGAGNQPQHF.